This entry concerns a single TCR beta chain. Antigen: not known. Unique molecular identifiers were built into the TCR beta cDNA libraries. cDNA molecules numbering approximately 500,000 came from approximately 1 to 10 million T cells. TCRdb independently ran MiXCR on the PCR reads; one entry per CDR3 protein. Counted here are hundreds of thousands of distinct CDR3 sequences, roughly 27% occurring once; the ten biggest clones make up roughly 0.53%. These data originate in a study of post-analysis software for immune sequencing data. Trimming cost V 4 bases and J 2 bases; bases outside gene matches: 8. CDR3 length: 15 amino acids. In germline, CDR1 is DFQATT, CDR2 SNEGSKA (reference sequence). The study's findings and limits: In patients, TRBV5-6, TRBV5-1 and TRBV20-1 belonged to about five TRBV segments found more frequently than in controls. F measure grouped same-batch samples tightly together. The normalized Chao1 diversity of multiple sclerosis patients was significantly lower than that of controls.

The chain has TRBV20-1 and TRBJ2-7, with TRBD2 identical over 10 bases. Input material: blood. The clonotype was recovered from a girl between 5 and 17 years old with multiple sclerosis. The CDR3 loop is CSAIPLAGITYEQYF. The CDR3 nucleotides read TGCAGTGCTATACCACTAGCGGGAATAACCTACGAGCAGTACTTC.